These 14 T cell receptor beta chains came from one sample sequenced in a study of shared clonotypes between healthy human individuals. The protocol was immunoSEQ multiplex PCR, while the TCRdb copy is restricted to in-frame clones and leaves out a portion. The sample has roughly 520,000 clones, roughly 95% seen once. Sequenced sample: naive CD4+ T cells sorted from blood. Subset given: CD45RA+ positively selected. Receptors were obtained from a young woman in good health.

The V and J genes are TRBV19 and TRBJ1-2; 7 nucleotides line up with TRBD1. With 4 bases clipped from V and 5 bases from J, the junction kept 7 bases outside the gene matches. Looked up from germline, CDR1 is LNHDA and CDR2 is SQIVND (reference sequence). CDR3 length: 14 residues. The CDR3 DNA is TGTGCCAGTAGTACCGCGGGACAGCATTATGGCTACACCTTC. It is translated as CASSTAGQHYGYTF. Using reference TRBV19 and TRBJ1-2 for the parts outside the CDR3, the full variable domain is DGGITQSPKYLFRKEGQNVTLSCEQNLNHDAMYWYRQDPGQGLRLIYYSQIVNDFQKGDIAEGYSVSREKKESFPLTVTSAQKNPTAFYLCASSTAGQHYGYTFGSGTRLTVV.

The genes are TRBV18 and TRBJ2-7; tentatively, D is TRBD1 (6 bases). This CDR3 is 14 amino acids long. From germline, CDR1 is KGHSH and CDR2 LQKENI. Trimming cost V 3 bases and J 2 bases, with 11 bases left between them. In nucleotides, the CDR3 is TGTGCCAGCTCACCGGGGGCGGGCACCTACGAGCAGTACTTC. Its protein product is CASSPGAGTYEQYF.

The chain recombines TRBV5-1 with TRBJ2-5, with TRBD2 matching over 9 bases. Trimming removed 0 bases from V and 1 base from J; junction bases left unmatched: 4. CDR3 length: 16 amino acids. CDR1 is SGHRS and CDR2 is YFSETQ in the germline V gene. The CDR3 spells CASSLVGGRAQETQYF. The CDR3 DNA sequence: TGCGCCAGCAGCTTGGTCGGCGGGAGGGCCCAAGAGACCCAGTACTTC. The full variable domain, its missing parts supplied by reference TRBV5-1 and TRBJ2-5, is KAGVTQTPRYLIKTRGQQVTLSCSPISGHRSVSWYQQTPGQGLQFLFEYFSETQRNKGNFPGRFSGRQFSNSRSEMNVSTLELGDSALYLCASSLVGGRAQETQYFGPGTRLLVL.

The chain employs TRBV10-3 and TRBJ1-2, with 9 nucleotides matching TRBD1. CDR1 is ENHRY, CDR2 SYGVKD, per germline. Trimming cost V 8 bases and J 8 bases; bases outside gene matches: 6. The CDR3 runs to 12 residues. The CDR3 protein is CAIGDRVSGYTF. DNA for the CDR3: TGTGCCATCGGGGACAGGGTCAGCGGCTACACCTTC.

This clone has a single count. This chain uses TRBV6-6 with TRBJ1-1; TRBD1 matches 8 bases. Germline V lookup: CDR1 MNHNY, CDR2 SVGAGI (reference sequence). V trimming: 6 bases; J trimming: 1 base; junction bases outside the gene matches: 7. This CDR3 comprises 15 residues. The CDR3 spells CASSRTGTGNTEAFF. CDR3 in DNA: TGTGCCAGCAGCCGAACCGGGACAGGGAACACTGAAGCTTTCTTT.

The chain joins TRBV18 to TRBJ2-3, with 8 positions matching TRBD2. This CDR3 comprises 15 residues. J was trimmed by 4 bases and V by 3 bases; bases with no gene match: 6. Germline V gene sequence: CDR1 KGHSH, CDR2 LQKENI. CDR3 sequence: CASSPGTSRADTQYF. The CDR3 DNA sequence: TGTGCCAGCTCACCTGGGACTAGTCGGGCAGATACGCAGTATTTT.

This sequence joins TRBV9 and TRBJ2-2; TRBD2 agrees at 10 bases. Germline-derived CDR1 and CDR2 are SGDLS and YYNGEE. V was pared by 1 base and J by 3 bases, with 9 bases of the junction left unmatched. This CDR3 spans 18 amino acids. The CDR3 bases are TGTGCCAGCAGCGTAATGGATAGCGGGAGGTCTTACACCGGGGAGCTGTTTTTT. Translating gives CASSVMDSGRSYTGELFF. Full variable domain (remainder filled in from reference TRBV9 and TRBJ2-2): DSGVTQTPKHLITATGQRVTLRCSPRSGDLSVYWYQQSLDQGLQFLIQYYNGEERAKGNILERFSAQQFPDLHSELNLSSLELGDSALYFCASSVMDSGRSYTGELFFGEGSRLTVL.

The genes are TRBV28 and TRBJ1-4; D perhaps matches TRBD1 (6 bases). Trimming removed 4 bases from V and 7 bases from J, with 16 bases in between. Germline V gene sequence: CDR1 MDHEN, CDR2 SYDVKM. There are 15 residues in the CDR3. The CDR3 DNA reads TGTGCCAGCAGTTCCTCCGGGACACCCGGTGAAAAACTGTTTTTT. The encoded protein is CASSSSGTPGEKLFF.

Details on this clone: At the DNA level, this CDR3 is encoded by other sequences in the same sample as well. The genes are TRBV6-5 and TRBJ1-3; D is undetermined. The CDR3 is made up of 13 amino acids. The V end was cut by 0 bases, the J end by 4 bases, with 4 bases between. Germline CDR1 is MNHEY and CDR2 is SVGAGI. The CDR3, as DNA: TGTGCCAGCAGTTACTCCTCGGGAAACACCATATATTTT. It specifies CASSYSSGNTIYF.

This chain uses TRBV4-1 with TRBJ2-7; 12 bases are shared with TRBD2. Trimming took 3 bases from V and 1 from J; bases not matched to a gene: 10. The CDR3 runs to 18 residues. The germline CDR1 and CDR2 sequences are MGHRA and YSYEKL. Here the CDR3 reads CASSHGRLAGVESYEQYF. The DNA of the CDR3 is TGCGCCAGCAGCCATGGTCGACTAGCGGGAGTGGAGTCCTACGAGCAGTACTTC.

The V gene is TRBV7-9, the J gene TRBJ2-7; TRBD2 aligns across 8 bases. This CDR3 comprises 17 residues. Per germline, CDR1 SEHNR and CDR2 FQNEAQ (reference sequence). Germline trimming cut 6 bases from V and 2 bases from J; bases unmatched to any gene: 15. CDR3 sequence (DNA): TGTGCCAGCAGACCCCCCGAGGGCGGGAGGAACACCTACGAGCAGTACTTC. Protein product: CASRPPEGGRNTYEQYF. Based on the CDR3 plus reference TRBV7-9 and TRBJ2-7, the full variable domain is DTGVSQNPRHKITKRGQNVTFRCDPISEHNRLYWYRQTLGQGPEFLTYFQNEAQLEKSRLLSDRFSAERPKGSFSTLEIQRTEQGDSAMYLCASRPPEGGRNTYEQYFGPGTRLTVT.

The rearrangement uses TRBV4-1 and TRBJ2-7, with 7 bases that match TRBD1. Germline V CDR1 and CDR2: MGHRA, YSYEKL. The CDR3 consists of 15 residues. Germline trimming cut 4 bases from V and 5 bases from J; bases unmatched to any gene: 11. In DNA, the CDR3 is TGCGCCAGCAGCCCCCTGGCAGGGGGAAGTCACGAGCAGTACTTC. As protein: CASSPLAGGSHEQYF.

The rearrangement joins TRBV5-1 to TRBJ1-5; D ambiguous. The ends were cut back, 4 bases at V and 2 bases at J, with 13 bases in the middle. This CDR3 contains 15 residues. The germline V gene encodes CDR1 SGHRS and CDR2 YFSETQ. Here the CDR3 reads CASSIGPRGNQPQHF. CDR3 in DNA: TGCGCCAGCAGCATCGGCCCAAGAGGCAATCAGCCCCAGCATTTT.

The chain carries TRBV18 and TRBJ1-2; maybe TRBD1 (5 bases). The CDR3 has 14 amino acids. CDR1 KGHSH and CDR2 LQKENI come from the germline V gene. With 2 bases removed from V and 6 bases from J, the gap between germline ends came to 13 bases. This chain's CDR3 is CASSPDMTENGYTF. The CDR3 DNA reads as TGTGCCAGCTCACCAGATATGACAGAGAATGGCTACACCTTC.